The table lists the clone carrying this TCR beta chain with a count of one. Antigen unknown. The rectum was sampled with one to two pinch biopsies at colonoscopy. Germline CDR1 ENHRY, CDR2 SYGVKD. This CDR3 region has 15 residues. Trimming took 6 bases from V and 5 from J, leaving 19 bases between them. This record belongs to a study of pediatric ulcerative colitis. Study in general: Most patients had pancolitis, and two had left-sided colitis.

The study's findings and limits: Blood samples from a couple of patients yielded substantially fewer templates and were excluded from blood-rectal overlap analysis.

The data were produced by immunoSEQ multiplex PCR, yet TCRdb's version contains in-frame clones alone and is incomplete. The data show 20,000 to 30,000 clones, with approximately 71% seen just once and roughly 7% held by the top ten. Sequences were obtained from gut tissue. The source is a boy younger than 18 with severe ulcerative colitis. The rearrangement joins TRBV10-3 to TRBJ2-5; possibly TRBD1 or TRBD2 for D (5 bases each). CDR3 protein: CAISSGTLGGETQYF. CDR3 coding DNA: TGTGCCATCAGCTCCGGGACCCTTGGTGGTGAGACCCAGTACTTC.